This passage covers 8 T cell receptor beta chains from one sample sequenced in a study of T-cell reconstitution after alpha-beta-depleted transplantation in children. Molecular barcoding with unique molecular identifiers was used for the TCRbeta library. Each CDR3 protein gets one entry after TCRdb re-called the PCR reads with MiXCR. The sample yields 230,000 or so distinct CDR3 sequences, 9.7% seen once. The sequencing here drew on PBMCs from the stem cell graft donor, taken from the stem cell graft. The source of these receptors is a human donor who donated a stem cell graft to a child with SCID.

The rearrangement links TRBV18 to TRBJ1-3; 8 nucleotides agree with TRBD1. This CDR3 is built from 16 residues. The germline CDR1 and CDR2 sequences are KGHSH and LQKENI. The junction had 5 bases not matched to a gene; V was cut back by 4 bases and J by 0 bases. The CDR3 loop is CASSRGQADSGNTIYF. CDR3 nucleotides: TGTGCCAGCTCACGGGGACAGGCCGACTCTGGAAACACCATATATTTT.

About this clonotype itself: An end of the junction does not agree with germline; a read error may underlie this. The chain links TRBV5-1 to TRBJ2-3; maybe TRBD1 (6 bases). The CDR3 spans 13 residues. Germline V gives CDR1 SGHRS, CDR2 YFSETQ. The CDR3 region is CAGSLPGEDTRYF. The CDR3 DNA reads TGCGCCGGCAGCCTCCCAGGGGAAGATACGCGGTATTTT.

This clonotype was detected ten times or more. The chain couples TRBV7-3 to TRBJ1-1, with D maybe TRBD1 (6 bases). Germline V gene data show CDR1 as SGHTA and CDR2 as FQGTGA. Trimming left V 1 base short and J 3 bases short, with 15 bases between. The CDR3 covers 16 residues. In nucleotides, the CDR3 is TGTGCCAGCAGCTTAAGCGGGGGCGGGGGGTACACTGAAGCTTTCTTT. Translation gives CASSLSGGGGYTEAFF.

Turning to this clonotype: A much larger clonotype is one base distant, so this may be a read error. This likely comes from a read error, as the CDR3 has no conserved phenylalanine or tryptophan at its end. The chain carries TRBV5-1 and TRBJ2-1; D could derive from TRBD1 or TRBD2 (6 bases each). CDR1 and CDR2 (germline): SGHRS, YFSETQ. This CDR3 has 14 amino acids. With 6 bases removed from V and 4 bases from J, the gap between germline ends came to 14 bases. CDR3: CASKEGGGYNEQFL. For the CDR3, the DNA is TGCGCCAGCAAAGAGGGGGGCGGGTACAATGAGCAGTTCTTG.

As for this clonotype: Relative to the germline gene, one junction end is altered; a read error may explain this. This chain connects TRBV20-1 to TRBJ2-1, with 11 bases identical to TRBD2. The CDR3 spans 18 residues. The germline gives CDR1 DFQATT, CDR2 SNEGSKA (reference sequence). The CDR3 sequence: CCASSLGLAGGFYNEQFF. The CDR3 DNA is TGCTGTGCCAGTTCTCTGGGCTTAGCGGGGGGGTTTTACAATGAGCAGTTCTTC.

This clonotype was counted many times. For the CDR3, the DNA is TGCAGTGCTAGGGTTAGCGGGGGATCCTACAATGAGCAGTTCTTC. Protein product: CSARVSGGSYNEQFF. The chain recombines TRBV20-1 with TRBJ2-1; 9 nucleotides align to TRBD2. V shed 3 bases and J 1 base; nucleotides not matched to a gene: 4. Germline values: CDR1 DFQATT, CDR2 SNEGSKA (reference sequence). This CDR3 has 15 residues.

This clonotype was counted at least ten times. The DNA of the CDR3 is TGTGCCAGCAGAGAGGGGACTAGCGGGCGATACAATGAGCAGTTCTTC. This encodes CASREGTSGRYNEQFF. The chain employs TRBV6-2 or TRBV6-3 and TRBJ2-1; 12 positions agree with TRBD2. Trimming removed 6 bases from V and 4 bases from J; junction bases left unmatched: 7. The CDR3 has 16 residues. Germline CDR1 and CDR2: MNHEY and SVGEGT.

This clonotype appeared many times. The chain recombines TRBV2 with TRBJ2-3; maybe TRBD2 (6 bases). The CDR3 totals 17 residues. The ends were cut back, 4 bases at V and 2 bases at J, with 19 bases in the middle. Germline V CDR1 and CDR2: SNHLY, FYNNEI. For the CDR3, the DNA is TGTGCCAGCAGTGCGTGGGGAGGTGGGGGAGTCACAGATACGCAGTATTTT. It is translated as CASSAWGGGGVTDTQYF.